Shown below are 11 T cell receptor beta chains from a single sample sequenced in a study of blood T cells in healthy people across ages. The use of a sample-barcoded 5' primer and a J-beta primer mix characterized a second PCR of 7 to 11 cycles. Using its own MiXCR run on the 5' RACE reads, TCRdb lists one record per CDR3 protein. Among 780,000 or so distinct CDR3 sequences, approximately 25% were seen once, and the ten largest hold approximately 3.7%. This same sample was also part of a study on T cells of mothers and their children.

The sample taken for sequencing was blood. Source of these receptors: a boy between 5 and 17 years old in good health.

This clonotype has more than one count but fewer than ten. The V gene is TRBV24-1, the J gene TRBJ2-3; no reliable D call. CDR1 and CDR2 (germline): KGHDR, SFDVKD. V was cut by 2 bases and J by 5 bases, with 10 bases left in between. The CDR3 runs to 14 residues. The CDR3: CATSDSDLRDTQYF. CDR3 DNA sequence: TGTGCCACCAGTGATTCTGACCTCCGAGATACGCAGTATTTT.

The chain recombines TRBV29-1 with TRBJ2-7; D perhaps matches TRBD2 (5 bases). This CDR3 is 12 amino acids long. Germline V CDR1 and CDR2: SQVTM, ANQGSEA. V was cut by 4 bases and J by 3 bases, with 10 bases left in between. The CDR3 here is CSVGEGDYEQYF. Written as DNA, the CDR3 is TGCAGCGTTGGAGAGGGTGACTACGAGCAGTACTTC.

The gene calls are TRBV6-5 and TRBJ2-1; weak D call: TRBD2 (6 bases). The CDR3 is 14 amino acids. V was pared by 4 bases and J by 0 bases, with 7 bases between. Germline lookup yields CDR1 MNHEY and CDR2 SVGAGI. The DNA for the CDR3 is TGTGCCAGCAGTTCGGGACTCTCCTACAATGAGCAGTTCTTC. Protein product: CASSSGLSYNEQFF.

This clonotype was seen a few times. This rearrangement joins TRBV9 to TRBJ2-5; 10 bases fit TRBD2. The closer fit of TRBJ2-7 to the DNA end suggests the J call may be wrong. CDR3 length equals 15 residues. Per the germline V gene, CDR1 is SGDLS and CDR2 is YYNGEE. The CDR3 DNA follows: TGTGCCAGCAGCGTAGATTGGACTAGCGGCTACGAGCAGTACTTC. Amino acid sequence: CASSVDWTSGYEQYF.

This clonotype came up a few times. The J gene is TRBJ2-7, the V gene TRBV20-1; 8 bases align to TRBD1. V was clipped by 0 bases and J by 7 bases; unmatched bases: 8. CDR3 length equals 14 residues. The V gene's germline CDR1 is DFQATT and CDR2 SNEGSKA (reference sequence). CDR3 sequence: CSARDRGQGREQYF. The CDR3 DNA reads as TGCAGTGCTAGAGACAGAGGACAGGGCCGAGAGCAGTACTTC.

A few counts support this clonotype. The chain recombines TRBV6-6 with TRBJ1-1; 11 bases are a match to TRBD1. The CDR3 length is 16 residues. Trimming at V came to 2 bases and at J to 3 bases, leaving 5 bases not matched to a gene. Germline CDR1 MNHNY, CDR2 SVGAGI (reference sequence). CDR3 residues: CASSYGEGQGDTEAFF. As DNA, the CDR3 is TGTGCCAGCAGTTACGGGGAGGGACAGGGGGACACTGAAGCTTTCTTT.

The chain joins TRBV5-6 to TRBJ2-1; 15 bases line up with TRBD2. J was trimmed by 6 bases and V by 4 bases; bases with no gene match: 8. Looked up from germline, CDR1 is SGHDT and CDR2 is YYEEEE. The CDR3 is 17 residues long. The CDR3 loop reads CASSPRPGLAGGNEQFF. CDR3 in DNA: TGTGCCAGCAGCCCCCGCCCGGGACTAGCGGGAGGCAATGAGCAGTTCTTC.

CDR3 sequence: CSARGRRSGGLQETQYF. CDR3 sequence (DNA): TGCAGTGCTAGAGGTAGAAGGTCAGGAGGACTTCAAGAGACCCAGTACTTC. The chain couples TRBV20-1 to TRBJ2-5; possible D gene TRBD2, 5 bases. CDR3 length equals 17 residues. V lost 1 base, J lost 2 bases, and 20 bases lay in between. CDR1 and CDR2 from the germline V gene are DFQATT and SNEGSKA (reference sequence).

The chain is built from TRBV7-9 and TRBJ2-6; 8 bases map to TRBD1. With 5 bases clipped from V and 3 bases from J, the junction kept 9 bases outside the gene matches. Germline lookup yields CDR1 SEHNR and CDR2 FQNEAQ (reference sequence). The CDR3 totals 17 residues. As DNA, the CDR3 is TGTGCCAGCAGCCCAGGGGGCGGTAGCCGTGGGGCCAACGTCCTGACTTTC. It yields the protein CASSPGGGSRGANVLTF.

This clonotype was counted only a few times. The chain has TRBV29-1 and TRBJ2-5; D gene uncertain. The DNA matches TRBJ2-1 better at its end, which makes the J call doubtful. Germline CDR1 and CDR2: SQVTM and ANQGSEA. This CDR3 comprises 13 residues. Here the CDR3 reads CSVEDHLGNEQFF. CDR3 in DNA: TGCAGCGTTGAAGATCACTTGGGGAATGAGCAGTTCTTC.

This clonotype was seen more than once but under ten times. The chain couples TRBV7-2 to TRBJ1-1; TRBD1 might be the D (5 bases). The CDR3 is 14 residues long. CDR1 and CDR2 (germline): SGHTA, FQGNSA. Trimming stripped 1 base from V and 4 bases from J, with 10 bases between. CDR3 nucleotides: TGTGCCAGCAGCTTAGACGGAAGGGGCACTGAAGCTTTCTTT. Its protein is CASSLDGRGTEAFF. The variable domain in full, with the rest retrieved from reference TRBV7-2 and TRBJ1-1, is GAGVSQSPSNKVTEKGKDVELRCDPISGHTALYWYRQSLGQGLEFLIYFQGNSAPDKSGLPSDRFSAERTGGSVSTLTIQRTQQEDSAVYLCASSLDGRGTEAFFGQGTRLTVV.